This record looks at one TCR beta chain sequence and its context. Antigen specificity is unknown. This specimen comes from a study of shared clonotypes between healthy human individuals. CDR3 length: 15 residues. Deletions cut 4 bases from V and 0 bases from J, with 10 bases between. Looked up from germline, CDR1 is SNHLY and CDR2 is FYNNEI. The study, taken as a whole, reports: An anticipated effect of sequencing depth on clonotype sharing among donors was recognized.

Original analysis: ImmunoSEQ yielded junction-only sequences lacking quality scores, so filtering differed. Method: immunoSEQ multiplex PCR; TCRdb's copy keeps in-frame clones and lacks some. V, J and clone size reflect that table, while D and trimming were determined from the DNA. The sample includes about 1 million clones, approximately 70% of them seen just once. Adults of Caucasian background living in Nashville, Tennessee made up all donors. The chain joins TRBV2 to TRBJ1-5, with a tentative D call TRBD1 (5 bases). The sequenced sample consisted of memory CD4+ T cells sorted from blood. Subset defined: CD45RA-negative fraction. This TCR was sampled from a young man in good health. The CDR3 region is CASSAEGNSNQPQHF. The CDR3 nucleotides are TGTGCCAGCAGTGCGGAGGGGAATAGCAATCAGCCCCAGCATTTT.